This passage covers 17 T cell receptor beta chains from one sample sequenced in a study of blood T cells in healthy people across ages. Alongside a J-beta primer mix, a sample-barcoded 5' primer served in a second PCR lasting about 7 to 12 cycles. Using its own MiXCR run on the 5' RACE reads, TCRdb lists one record per CDR3 protein. The data hold about 680,000 distinct CDR3 sequences, with about half observed a single time. Specimen: blood. The receptor source for this set is a woman between 55 and 75 years old in good health.

This clonotype has just a few counts. J is TRBJ2-1 and V is TRBV29-1; 8 bases fit TRBD2. V was clipped by 3 bases and J by 7 bases; unmatched bases: 11. The CDR3 has 15 residues. Germline values: CDR1 SQVTM, CDR2 ANQGSEA. CDR3 DNA: TGCAGCGTTGAGTCAGGAGCGGGAGTGGGTAATGAGCAGTTCTTC. Protein: CSVESGAGVGNEQFF.

The genes are TRBV25-1 and TRBJ2-3, with unresolved D. V was clipped by 5 bases and J by 4 bases, with 10 bases between them. Germline loops: CDR1 MGHDK, CDR2 SYGVNS. The CDR3 loop spans 13 amino acids. The CDR3 nucleotides read TGTGCCAGCAGTCACGAAGTTCCAGATACGCAGTATTTT. Translated: CASSHEVPDTQYF.

In its sample, this clonotype was seen a few times. Here the CDR3 DNA reads TGCAGTGCCATGACAGGGGAAGGCTACGAGCAGTACTTC. As protein: CSAMTGEGYEQYF. The rearrangement uses TRBV20-1 and TRBJ2-7; 8 bases fit TRBD1. Germline CDR1 and CDR2: DFQATT and SNEGSKA (reference sequence). The V gene end was trimmed by 6 bases and the J gene end by 3 bases; junction bases not matched to a gene: 7. The CDR3 runs 13 residues.

J is TRBJ1-1 and V is TRBV6-1; D is uncertain. Germline V gene lookup returns CDR1 MNHNS and CDR2 SASEGT. This CDR3 spans 15 amino acids. Trimming pared 3 bases from V and 0 bases from J, leaving 11 bases between. The CDR3 coding sequence is TGTGCCAGCAGTGATTTTCCCCTATTGAACACTGAAGCTTTCTTT. It translates to CASSDFPLLNTEAFF.

The chain carries TRBV7-6 and TRBJ2-1; TRBD2 is a possible D gene (5 bases). Trimming took 2 bases from V and 2 from J, leaving 13 bases between them. The CDR3 is 16 residues long. The germline gives CDR1 SGHVS, CDR2 FNYEAQ. The CDR3 is CASSLPPPGAYNEQFF. In DNA form, the CDR3 reads TGTGCCAGCAGCTTACCTCCGCCCGGGGCCTACAATGAGCAGTTCTTC.

The gene calls are TRBV7-2 and TRBJ1-2; perhaps TRBD1 as D (5 bases). The CDR3 covers 14 residues. Germline V lookup: CDR1 SGHTA, CDR2 FQGNSA. Trimming removed 5 bases from V and 7 bases from J, with 17 bases in between. As DNA, the CDR3 is TGTGCCAGCAGCCCCTCATTGGGGGGTTCTGGCTACACCTTC. It encodes CASSPSLGGSGYTF.

The CDR3 DNA reads as TGTGCCACCAGTGATCGGGTCACATACGAGCAGTACTTC. This sequence encodes CATSDRVTYEQYF. The gene calls are TRBV24-1 and TRBJ2-7; D is unresolved. This CDR3 comprises 13 residues. Trimming shortened V by 3 bases and J by 4 bases, and 9 bases separated the two germline ends. Germline CDR1 and CDR2: KGHDR and SFDVKD.

The chain has TRBV19 and TRBJ2-1; D possibly corresponds to TRBD1 (5 bases). This CDR3 has 13 amino acids. Germline CDR1 reads LNHDA; CDR2 reads SQIVND (reference sequence). Between the trimmed V and J ends, which lost 1 base and 8 bases, there was a span of 9 bases. This CDR3 reads CASSIGTLHEQFF. The CDR3 bases are TGTGCCAGTAGTATAGGGACACTCCATGAGCAGTTCTTC.

In this sample, this clonotype turned up a few times. The genes are TRBV2 and TRBJ1-2; TRBD1 agrees at 8 bases. V was clipped by 8 bases and J by 4 bases; unmatched bases: 3. The CDR3 has 12 amino acids. The germline V gene has CDR1 SNHLY and CDR2 FYNNEI. The CDR3 reads CASGQGGYGYTF. The DNA for the CDR3 is TGTGCCAGCGGACAGGGAGGCTATGGCTACACCTTC.

Here the CDR3 reads CASSVGGDSYGYTF. CDR3 DNA: TGTGCCAGCAGTGTAGGGGGCGACTCCTATGGCTACACCTTC. The rearrangement uses TRBV7-3 and TRBJ1-2; 7 bases line up with TRBD1. The CDR3 runs to 14 residues. V was pared by 6 bases and J by 4 bases, with 8 bases of the junction left unmatched. CDR1 is SGHTA and CDR2 is FQGTGA in the germline V gene.

This clonotype was recorded once. This sequence joins TRBV20-1 and TRBJ1-2; possibly TRBD1 for D (6 bases). The CDR3 loop spans 12 amino acids. Germline values: CDR1 DFQATT, CDR2 SNEGSKA (reference sequence). The CDR3 sequence: CGGRTVWGGYTF. The CDR3 DNA reads as TGCGGTGGCCGGACAGTGTGGGGGGGCTACACCTTC.

V and J are TRBV27 and TRBJ2-1, with 10 bases matching TRBD1. V shed 9 bases and J 7 bases; nucleotides not matched to a gene: 6. Germline CDR1 MNHEY, CDR2 SMNVEV (reference sequence). The CDR3 covers 13 residues. CDR3 sequence: CASTGTGANEQFF. CDR3 bases: TGTGCCAGTACCGGGACAGGGGCTAATGAGCAGTTCTTC.

This rearrangement joins TRBV5-1 to TRBJ2-5; tentatively, D is TRBD2 (5 bases). TRBJ2-7 explains the end of the DNA better; the J call may be wrong. The germline V gene has CDR1 SGHRS and CDR2 YFSETQ. This CDR3 is 17 amino acids long. The CDR3 DNA follows: TGCGCCAGCAGCCCGGCGAGAAGAGAGGGCCGCGAGAACGAGCAGTACTTC. This gives the protein CASSPARREGRENEQYF.

In this sample, this clonotype turned up many times. The chain employs TRBV15 and TRBJ2-1; 10 bases map to TRBD2. Trimming at V came to 0 bases and at J to 8 bases, leaving 7 bases not matched to a gene. Germline values: CDR1 LNHNV, CDR2 YYDKDF (reference sequence). The CDR3 is 16 residues long. For the CDR3, the DNA is TGTGCCACCAGCAGAGATCTCGGACTAGCGGTATATGAGCAGTTCTTC. As protein: CATSRDLGLAVYEQFF.

This chain links TRBV28 with TRBJ2-7, with 9 bases that match TRBD1. The trim removed 4 bases at V and 7 bases at J, leaving 11 bases unmatched. From germline, CDR1 is MDHEN and CDR2 SYDVKM. This CDR3 region has 15 residues. DNA of the CDR3: TGTGCCAGCAGTTCCCCTGAGGGACAGGGCAATGAGCAGTACTTC. Translated, it gives CASSSPEGQGNEQYF. The full variable domain, in which reference TRBV28 and TRBJ2-7 provide the parts outside the CDR3, is DVKVTQSSRYLVKRTGEKVFLECVQDMDHENMFWYRQDPGLGLRLIYFSYDVKMKEKGDIPEGYSVSREKKERFSLILESASTNQTSMYLCASSSPEGQGNEQYFGPGTRLTVT.

In this sample, this clonotype turned up a few times. The V call is TRBV29-1, the J call TRBJ2-7, with D maybe TRBD2 (6 bases). CDR1 is SQVTM and CDR2 is ANQGSEA in the germline V gene. Trimming shortened V by 0 bases and J by 0 bases, and 12 bases separated the two germline ends. This CDR3 has 15 residues. CDR3 loop: CSVEDWQGGSYEQYF. In DNA, the CDR3 is TGCAGCGTTGAAGATTGGCAGGGAGGCTCCTACGAGCAGTACTTC.

This sequence joins TRBV5-1 and TRBJ1-6; 7 nucleotides match TRBD1. CDR3 length: 14 residues. J was trimmed by 13 bases and V by 2 bases; bases with no gene match: 9. The germline CDR1 and CDR2 sequences are SGHRS and YFSETQ. CDR3 nucleotides: TGCGCCAGCAGCTTAGCAACAGGGGACGCGCCCCTCCACTTT. Protein sequence: CASSLATGDAPLHF.